This T cell receptor beta chain was identified during a study of blood T cell repertoires in COVID-19. There are 15 residues in the CDR3. Trimming removed 3 bases at V and 5 bases at J, with 16 bases between. CDR1 is LNHDA, CDR2 SQIVND, per germline (reference sequence). Repertoires were generated with immunoSEQ multiplex PCR, while TCRdb's copy carries only in-frame clones and drops some. The sample comprises about 190,000 clones, about 80% of which are singletons, and around 5.2% rests with the top ten. V gene TRBV19 combines with J gene TRBJ1-1; a weak D match, TRBD1 (6 bases). Sample: PBMCs or T cells enriched from blood (not recorded which). This TCR derives from a woman in her fifties or sixties with acute COVID-19. This chain's CDR3 is CASSIVGQMRTEAFF. CDR3 nucleotides: TGTGCCAGTAGTATCGTGGGACAAATGCGGACTGAAGCTTTCTTT.